The subject of this entry is one TCR beta chain. Antigen specificity is unknown. The CDR3 is made up of 16 amino acids. Germline-derived CDR1 and CDR2 are SGHNT and YENEEA. The trim removed 1 base at V and 5 bases at J, leaving 4 bases unmatched. In total, each donor contributed a single heparinised blood draw that averaged approximately 0.12 L. The data originate from a study of beta chain features in type 1 diabetes. Study-wide points: A pattern of fewer insertions and more deletions at VDJ junctions was seen in type 1 diabetes patients. Among patients, naive, central memory and Treg TCRB repertoires appeared more similar than among healthy donors.

Every bit of the isolated RNA underwent reverse transcription, so sequencing read expressed TCRB transcripts. The repertoire was sequenced with immunoSEQ multiplex PCR; TCRdb's copy has only in-frame clones and lacks some. Of some 410,000 clones detected, about 15% appear once; the ten largest clones hold less than 0.04%. This rearrangement joins TRBV11-3 to TRBJ2-1; 11 positions agree with TRBD2. This clonotype originated in a man aged 25 to 40 in good health. The sequencing sample was made of naive CD4+ T cells from blood. CDR3 protein: CASSLGTSGLDNEQFF. CDR3 nucleotides: TGTGCCAGCAGCTTAGGGACTAGCGGGCTCGACAATGAGCAGTTCTTC.